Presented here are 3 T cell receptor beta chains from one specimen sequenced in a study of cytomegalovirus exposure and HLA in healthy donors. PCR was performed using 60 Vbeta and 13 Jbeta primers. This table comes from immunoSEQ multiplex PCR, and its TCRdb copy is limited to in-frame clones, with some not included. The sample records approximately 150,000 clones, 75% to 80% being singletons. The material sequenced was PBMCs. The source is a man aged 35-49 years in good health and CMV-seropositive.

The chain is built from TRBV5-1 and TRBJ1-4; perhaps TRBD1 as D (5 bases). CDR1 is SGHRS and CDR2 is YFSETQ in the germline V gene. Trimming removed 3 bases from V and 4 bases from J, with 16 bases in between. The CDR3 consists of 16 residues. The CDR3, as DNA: TGCGCCAGCAGCTACTCCGCGGGACCCAGTAATGAAAAACTGTTTTTT. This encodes CASSYSAGPSNEKLFF.

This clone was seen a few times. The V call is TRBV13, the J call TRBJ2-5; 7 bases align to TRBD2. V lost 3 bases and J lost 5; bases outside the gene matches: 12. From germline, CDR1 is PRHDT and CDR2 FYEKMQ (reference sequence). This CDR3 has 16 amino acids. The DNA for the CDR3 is TGTGCCAGCAGCTTCTTCAGGCTAGCGGAGATGGAGACCCAGTACTTC. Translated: CASSFFRLAEMETQYF.

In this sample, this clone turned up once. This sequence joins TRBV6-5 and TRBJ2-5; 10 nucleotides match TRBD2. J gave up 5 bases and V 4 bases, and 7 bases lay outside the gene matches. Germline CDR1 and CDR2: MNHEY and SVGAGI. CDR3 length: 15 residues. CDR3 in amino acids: CASSWLAGEGETQYF. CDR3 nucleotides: TGTGCCAGCAGTTGGCTAGCGGGAGAAGGGGAGACCCAGTACTTC.